The 19 T cell receptor beta chains listed next were all sequenced from one sample in a study of T cell responses to AZD1222 COVID-19 vaccine. The protocol was immunoSEQ multiplex PCR, while the TCRdb copy is restricted to in-frame clones and leaves out a portion. The repertoire holds more than 95,000 clones, about 90% seen once, with about 20% in the top ten. The starting material was peripheral blood, obtained on day 0 of AZD1222 vaccination. The receptors stem from an adult in good health.

The chain carries TRBV28 and TRBJ2-2; perhaps D is TRBD1 or TRBD2 (5 bases each). The CDR3 totals 16 residues. Germline V gene lookup returns CDR1 MDHEN and CDR2 SYDVKM. Between the trimmed V and J ends, which lost 2 bases and 3 bases, there was a span of 13 bases. This CDR3 reads CASSLVLGRHTGELFF. The CDR3 DNA sequence: TGTGCCAGCAGTTTAGTTTTGGGACGGCACACCGGGGAGCTGTTTTTT.

This clone occurred once. The chain recombines TRBV18 with TRBJ1-1, with TRBD1 identical over 8 bases. The CDR3 has 14 amino acids. V shed 3 bases, J shed 1 base, and the junction held 1 base outside the gene matches. Looked up from germline, CDR1 is KGHSH and CDR2 is LQKENI. The CDR3 nucleotides read TGTGCCAGCTCACCCGGGACAGGGAACACTGAAGCTTTCTTT. Amino acids: CASSPGTGNTEAFF.

This chain links TRBV6-5 with TRBJ1-5; D not resolved. Germline CDR1 and CDR2: MNHEY and SVGAGI. This CDR3 has 15 amino acids. Between the trimmed V and J ends, which lost 0 bases and 6 bases, there was a span of 12 bases. The CDR3 is CASSYSALGGQPQHF. The CDR3 coding sequence is TGTGCCAGCAGTTACTCGGCTCTCGGTGGTCAGCCCCAGCATTTT.

This chain connects TRBV6-5 to TRBJ2-7; D is uncertain. The CDR3 has 12 residues. Germline assignment: CDR1 MNHEY and CDR2 SVGAGI. Trimming stripped 5 bases from V and 3 bases from J, with 8 bases between. This chain's CDR3 is CASSTVGYEQYF. DNA for the CDR3: TGTGCCAGCAGTACGGTCGGCTACGAGCAGTACTTC.

This clone was counted a single time. The chain employs TRBV11-3 and TRBJ2-1, with D maybe TRBD1 (5 bases). Germline V lookup: CDR1 SGHNT, CDR2 YENEEA. This CDR3 region has 18 residues. The V and J ends lost 5 bases and 2 bases respectively, with 22 bases between them. CDR3: CASSHPFFIGATYNEQFF. The CDR3 DNA follows: TGTGCCAGCAGCCACCCCTTCTTTATAGGGGCGACCTACAATGAGCAGTTCTTC.

On this clone itself: At one of its ends the junction is not consistent with the germline gene, which may arise from a read error. The J gene is TRBJ1-2, the V gene TRBV7-8; unclear D gene. Germline-derived CDR1 and CDR2 are SGHVS and FQNEAQ. This CDR3 comprises 9 residues. CDR3 sequence: CASSPPRIF. The CDR3, as DNA: TGTGCCAGCAGCCCCCCCAGAATCTTC.

This clone has just a few counts. The chain recombines TRBV10-1 with TRBJ2-3; no clear D gene. The CDR3 loop spans 12 amino acids. Per germline, CDR1 WNHNN and CDR2 SYGVQD (reference sequence). Between the trimmed V and J ends, which lost 4 bases and 9 bases, there was a span of 11 bases. Here the CDR3 DNA reads TGCGCCAGCAGTGGGGTCGGCAGGACGCAGTATTTT. It specifies CASSGVGRTQYF.

The gene calls are TRBV7-2 and TRBJ1-6; 9 nucleotides agree with TRBD1. Trimming took 4 bases from V and 7 from J; bases not matched to a gene: 8. The CDR3 is 16 amino acids. Germline V gene lookup returns CDR1 SGHTA and CDR2 FQGNSA. The CDR3 coding sequence is TGTGCCAGCAGCTCCGTAGACAGGGGGGTGAATTCACCCCTCCACTTT. This codes for CASSSVDRGVNSPLHF.

The chain carries TRBV4-3 and TRBJ1-4; 9 nucleotides match TRBD1. This CDR3 spans 15 amino acids. Germline V gene sequence: CDR1 LGHNA, CDR2 YSLEER. Trimming cost V 4 bases and J 8 bases; bases outside gene matches: 8. The CDR3 DNA sequence: TGCGCCAGCAGCCCCGGGGACAGGGCAAACGAAAAACTGTTTTTT. It encodes CASSPGDRANEKLFF.

The chain employs TRBV3-1 (or the pseudogene TRBV3-2) and TRBJ2-2; D not resolved. CDR1 and CDR2 from the germline V gene are LGHDT and YNNKEL (reference sequence). The CDR3 covers 15 residues. Trimming pared 2 bases from V and 6 bases from J, leaving 13 bases between. The CDR3: CASSQSRVVSGELFF. DNA of the CDR3: TGTGCCAGCAGCCAAAGTAGAGTAGTATCCGGGGAGCTGTTTTTT.

The chain is built from TRBV5-6 and TRBJ1-5; no definite D call. Germline V gene lookup returns CDR1 SGHDT and CDR2 YYEEEE. V was shortened by 0 bases and J by 2 bases, with 6 bases between the two germline ends. The CDR3 totals 14 residues. The CDR3 region has the DNA TGTGCCAGCAGCTTGGCCGCGGGCAATCAGCCCCAGCATTTT. Translated, it gives CASSLAAGNQPQHF.

This clone was observed once. V usage is TRBV10-1 and J usage is TRBJ1-2; possibly TRBD1 for D (6 bases). V was trimmed by 3 bases and J by 8 bases, leaving 10 bases between them. This CDR3 comprises 12 residues. The V gene's germline CDR1 is WNHNN and CDR2 SYGVQD (reference sequence). CDR3 nucleotides: TGCGCCAGCAGTGACGGCAGGGGCGGCTACACCTTC. Amino acids: CASSDGRGGYTF.

This clone was detected only a few times. V is TRBV30 and J is TRBJ2-5, with D perhaps matching TRBD1 or TRBD2 (6 bases each). The CDR3 is made up of 13 amino acids. Trimming left V 2 bases short and J 4 bases short, with 11 bases between. Germline CDR1 is GTSNPN and CDR2 is SVGIG (reference sequence). The CDR3 sequence: CAWSTGRRETQYF. The CDR3 DNA follows: TGTGCCTGGAGTACAGGGAGGCGAGAGACCCAGTACTTC.

The chain has TRBV7-9 and TRBJ1-1; TRBD1 is a possible D gene (6 bases). The CDR3 is made up of 13 amino acids. The V and J ends lost 5 bases and 8 bases respectively, with 15 bases between them. CDR1 and CDR2 from the germline V gene are SEHNR and FQNEAQ (reference sequence). The CDR3 DNA sequence: TGTGCCAGCAGCCGTGAACAGGGAACGGAAGCTTTCTTT. Translation: CASSREQGTEAFF.

The chain carries TRBV7-6 and TRBJ2-2; TRBD1 matches 9 bases. The CDR3 has 13 residues. Germline CDR1 is SGHVS and CDR2 is FNYEAQ. V was clipped by 5 bases and J by 5 bases; unmatched bases: 0. The CDR3 nucleotides are TGTGCCAGCAGCGGGACAGGGACCGGGGAGCTGTTTTTT. Residues: CASSGTGTGELFF.

The chain has TRBV5-1 and TRBJ1-4; 7 positions match TRBD1. J was trimmed by 4 bases and V by 3 bases; bases with no gene match: 6. This CDR3 is built from 15 residues. Per germline, CDR1 SGHRS and CDR2 YFSETQ. The CDR3 region has the DNA TGCGCCAGCAGCTCATTGACAGGGAATAATGAAAAACTGTTTTTT. Amino acids: CASSSLTGNNEKLFF.

This clone was found once. The chain carries TRBV15 and TRBJ1-5; 8 nucleotides align to TRBD1. The ends lost 2 bases at V and 6 bases at J; junction bases unmatched: 9. Germline loops: CDR1 LNHNV, CDR2 YYDKDF (reference sequence). This CDR3 has 16 residues. The CDR3 sequence: CATSRSNRGDTQPQHF. The CDR3, as DNA: TGTGCCACCAGCAGAAGTAACAGGGGGGACACTCAGCCCCAGCATTTT.

The V gene is TRBV9, the J gene TRBJ2-7; 9 bases map to TRBD2. Germline trimming cut 0 bases from V and 3 bases from J; bases unmatched to any gene: 4. This CDR3 has 15 amino acids. Germline loops: CDR1 SGDLS, CDR2 YYNGEE. CDR3 region: CASSVGASGDYEQYF. CDR3 nucleotide sequence: TGTGCCAGCAGCGTAGGTGCTAGCGGGGACTACGAGCAGTACTTC.

V gene TRBV28 combines with J gene TRBJ2-1; 13 nucleotides match TRBD2. The germline CDR1 and CDR2 sequences are MDHEN and SYDVKM. This CDR3 comprises 16 residues. J gave up 8 bases and V 4 bases, and 8 bases lay outside the gene matches. CDR3 sequence (DNA): TGTGCCAGCAGTTCGCCGACTAGCGGGAGGATGTATGAGCAGTTCTTC. It encodes CASSSPTSGRMYEQFF.